The clone carrying this T cell receptor beta chain was seen many times. Antigen specificity is unknown. TCRdb reanalysed the reads using MiXCR and keeps one entry per CDR3 protein. Of around 550,000 distinct CDR3 sequences listed, less than 30% are singletons. Germline V gene lookup returns CDR1 SGHVS and CDR2 FNYEAQ. V was clipped by 5 bases and J by 2 bases; unmatched bases: 7. The CDR3 is 15 amino acids. This sample stems from a study of T cell repertoires in cytomegalovirus infection. For the study at large: Shared public TCR beta signatures pointed to both CMV infection and a matching HLA type.

Study outcomes and limitations: Using cumulative public TCR beta family frequency, the authors identified those who carried CMV together with the relevant HLA.

This sequence joins TRBV7-6 and TRBJ1-2, with 8 bases that match TRBD1. The sequencing input was PBMCs. This sequence originates from a human donor in good health (CMV status not recorded). Some clones in this sample may be carry-over from other donors' samples. CDR3 DNA: TGTGCCAGCAGCCCTCCGACAGGGGCCAACTATGGCTACACCTTC. Translation: CASSPPTGANYGYTF.